This T cell receptor beta chain was sequenced in a study of blood T cell repertoires in COVID-19. Study-level information: There were acute and convalescent COVID-19 samples, and they came from the United States, Italy and Spain.

This clone was recorded only once. Germline loops: CDR1 SGHAT, CDR2 FQDESV (reference sequence). This CDR3 has 16 residues. The J segment lost 1 base and the V segment lost 5 bases, leaving 5 bases of the junction unmatched. Source study methods: Reference gene primer amplification yielded estimated nucleated cell counts. Sequenced by immunoSEQ multiplex PCR; TCRdb stores in-frame clones only, minus some. That table is the source of V, J and clone size, and D and trimming were worked out from the DNA. The data hold 210,000 or so clones, with around 80% observed a single time. Sequencing was carried out using peripheral blood. This chain joins TRBV11-1 and TRBJ2-4; 10 bases agree with TRBD2. The source of this sequence is a human donor in a cohort sampled during active COVID-19. CDR3 protein: CASSPGLADAKNIQYF. CDR3 nucleotides: TGTGCCAGCAGCCCCGGACTAGCGGATGCCAAAAACATTCAGTACTTC.